These T cell receptor beta chains were read from a single sample in a study of blood T cell repertoires in COVID-19. Repertoires were generated with immunoSEQ multiplex PCR, while TCRdb's copy carries only in-frame clones and drops some. The sample includes 170,000 or so clones, roughly 88% seen only once; the top ten take roughly 8.9%. The specimen was PBMCs or T cells enriched from blood (not recorded which). The origin of the receptors is a young woman who had recovered from COVID-19. Both conserved end residues are part of each CDR3. D genes are given only for firm matches. Expanded clones get a size class; other rows say once, few or many, or leave the size out.

clone_size	j_call	cdr3_length	d_call	v_call	cdr3_aa	cdr3_nt
.	TRBJ2-7	15	.	TRBV11-2	CASSLDHSDTYEQYF	TGTGCCAGCAGCTTAGATCATAGCGACACCTACGAGCAGTACTTC
.	TRBJ2-3	14	.	TRBV7-9	CASILGTRTDTQYF	TGTGCCAGCATCCTAGGGACTCGCACAGATACGCAGTATTTT
.	TRBJ2-7	18	TRBD1	TRBV5-1	CASSSAGTGAPHLYEQYF	TGCGCCAGCTCCTCGGCGGGGACAGGGGCACCTCACCTCTACGAGCAGTACTTC
.	TRBJ2-7	18	.	TRBV5-4	CASSRPLTGTLGRYEQYF	TGTGCCAGCAGCAGACCACTGACGGGGACATTGGGACGCTACGAGCAGTACTTC
few	TRBJ1-2	13	.	TRBV25-1	CASSDYRNYGYTF	TGTGCCAGCAGTGATTACAGGAACTATGGCTACACCTTC
.	TRBJ1-5	13	.	TRBV28	CASSPRTDQPQHF	TGTGCCAGCAGTCCCCGGACAGATCAGCCCCAGCATTTT
.	TRBJ2-2	15	TRBD1	TRBV5-1	CASSLKQGITGELFF	TGCGCCAGCAGCTTAAAACAGGGGATTACCGGGGAGCTGTTTTTT
.	TRBJ2-1	13	TRBD1	TRBV29-1	CSVDPGQGGWQFF	TGCAGCGTAGATCCGGGACAGGGAGGGTGGCAGTTCTTC
.	TRBJ2-7	16	TRBD2	TRBV6-4	CASNIIAGVIPYEQYF	TGTGCCAGCAATATAATAGCGGGAGTCATCCCCTACGAGCAGTACTTC
.	TRBJ1-2	14	.	TRBV6-1	CASSEALLSYGYTF	TGTGCCAGCAGTGAAGCCCTTCTCTCCTATGGCTACACCTTC
.	TRBJ2-7	14	TRBD1	TRBV18	CASSPGTGLYEQYF	TGTGCCAGCTCACCCGGGACAGGGCTGTACGAGCAGTACTTC
.	TRBJ1-5	14	.	TRBV19	CASSTQASNQPQHF	TGTGCCAGTAGTACACAGGCCAGCAATCAGCCCCAGCATTTT
.	TRBJ2-3	14	.	TRBV7-9	CASSPGTSTDTQYF	TGTGCCAGCAGCCCAGGGACTAGCACAGATACGCAGTATTTT
.	TRBJ1-2	15	.	TRBV2	CASSEETAFNYGYTF	TGTGCCAGCAGTGAAGAGACAGCTTTTAACTATGGCTACACCTTC
.	TRBJ2-1	18	TRBD2	TRBV27	CASSLRILAGGYYNEQFF	TGTGCCAGCAGTTTACGGATCCTAGCGGGGGGTTACTACAATGAGCAGTTCTTC
.	TRBJ2-7	14	.	TRBV5-5	CASSLVPESYEQYF	TGTGCCAGCAGCTTGGTCCCGGAGTCCTACGAGCAGTACTTC
.	TRBJ1-1	13	.	TRBV25-1	CASSEYVNTEAFF	TGTGCCAGCAGTGAATACGTGAACACTGAAGCTTTCTTT
.	TRBJ1-2	14	TRBD1	TRBV27	CASLGQGPNYGYTF	TGTGCCAGCTTAGGACAGGGACCTAACTATGGCTACACCTTC
.	TRBJ2-2	12	.	TRBV28	CASMGNAGELFF	TGTGCCAGCATGGGCAACGCCGGGGAGCTGTTTTTT
.	TRBJ1-2	14	.	TRBV5-1	CASSLESVNYGYTF	TGCGCCAGCAGCTTGGAATCAGTTAACTATGGCTACACCTTC
.	TRBJ1-3	13	.	TRBV19	CASTVGSGNTIYF	TGTGCCAGTACTGTCGGTTCTGGAAACACCATATATTTT
.	TRBJ1-2	14	.	TRBV6-5	CASSPSYTGSAATF	TGTGCCAGCAGTCCGTCGTATACAGGGTCTGCTGCCACCTTC
.	TRBJ1-2	12	.	TRBV7-8	CASSSGEYGYTF	TGTGCCAGCAGCTCCGGGGAATATGGCTACACCTTC
.	TRBJ2-1	13	.	TRBV19	CASSILADNEQFF	TGTGCCAGTAGTATATTGGCAGACAATGAGCAGTTCTTC
once	TRBJ1-1	16	TRBD1	TRBV5-1	CASSLVDRTMNTEAFF	TGCGCCAGCAGCTTGGTGGACAGGACCATGAACACTGAAGCTTTCTTT
.	TRBJ1-1	16	.	TRBV13	CASPTNRGLGNTEAFF	TGTGCCAGCCCTACTAACAGAGGGCTAGGGAACACTGAAGCTTTCTTT
.	TRBJ2-3	16	TRBD2	TRBV11-3	CASSPREGGGTDTQYF	TGTGCCAGCAGCCCTCGGGAGGGGGGAGGCACAGATACGCAGTATTTT
.	TRBJ2-7	15	TRBD2	TRBV5-1	CASGTSGGNSYEQYF	TGCGCCAGCGGGACTAGCGGGGGGAACTCCTACGAGCAGTACTTC
.	TRBJ1-2	15	.	TRBV5-5	CASSLARQPTAAETF	TGTGCCAGCAGCTTGGCCCGACAGCCGACGGCGGCGGAAACCTTC
.	TRBJ2-7	15	.	TRBV4-3	CASSQGDSGEYEQYF	TGCGCCAGCAGCCAAGGGGACTCGGGGGAGTACGAGCAGTACTTC
.	TRBJ1-3	17	.	TRBV7-8	CASSLDPGWFVQNTIYF	TGTGCCAGCAGCTTAGACCCAGGGTGGTTTGTCCAAAACACCATATATTTT
.	TRBJ2-1	16	TRBD1	TRBV28	CASREPGQGPYNEQFF	TGTGCCAGCCGCGAACCGGGACAGGGCCCTTACAATGAGCAGTTCTTC
.	TRBJ1-5	15	TRBD1	TRBV2	CASSGTGGYNQPQHF	TGTGCCAGCAGTGGGACAGGGGGGTATAATCAGCCCCAGCATTTT
once	TRBJ2-1	16	TRBD1	TRBV6-4	CASSDTDRGSYNEQFF	TGTGCCAGCAGTGACACCGACAGGGGTTCCTACAATGAGCAGTTCTTC
.	TRBJ2-1	12	.	TRBV28	CASSPLGNEQFF	TGTGCCAGCAGTCCACTCGGCAATGAGCAGTTCTTC
.	TRBJ2-1	13	TRBD1	TRBV7-6	CASSLTGDNEQFF	TGTGCCAGCAGCCTCACAGGGGACAATGAGCAGTTCTTC
.	TRBJ1-6	15	.	TRBV7-2	CASSPRPGPPPPLHF	TGTGCCAGCAGTCCCAGACCAGGGCCCCCGCCACCCCTCCACTTT
.	TRBJ1-1	11	.	TRBV29-1	CSVEGPYEAFF	TGCAGCGTTGAAGGGCCATATGAAGCTTTCTTT
.	TRBJ2-3	17	TRBD2	TRBV5-1	CASRRSTSGGSTDTQYF	TGCGCCAGCAGACGTTCGACTAGCGGGGGATCCACAGATACGCAGTATTTT
.	TRBJ2-6	16	.	TRBV4-3	CASSQESHSGANVLTF	TGCGCCAGCAGCCAAGAAAGCCACTCTGGGGCCAACGTCCTGACTTTC
.	TRBJ1-1	12	.	TRBV5-1	CASSQGTLEAFF	TGCGCCAGCAGCCAGGGTACCCTTGAAGCTTTCTTT
.	TRBJ2-2	15	TRBD1	TRBV19	CASRLGQGNTGELFF	TGTGCCAGTAGACTCGGACAGGGGAACACCGGGGAGCTGTTTTTT
.	TRBJ1-5	15	.	TRBV28	CASSFYQGSNQPQHF	TGTGCCAGCAGTTTCTATCAGGGGAGCAATCAGCCCCAGCATTTT
.	TRBJ1-1	12	.	TRBV28	CASSPPHPEAFF	TGTGCCAGCAGTCCCCCCCATCCAGAAGCTTTCTTT
.	TRBJ2-4	15	TRBD2	TRBV5-1	CASSLGAGGPDIQYF	TGCGCCAGCAGCTTGGGGGCGGGAGGGCCGGACATTCAGTACTTC
.	TRBJ1-5	15	.	TRBV28	CASSFGGNSNQPQHF	TGTGCCAGCAGTTTTGGAGGTAATAGCAATCAGCCCCAGCATTTT
.	TRBJ2-7	13	TRBD1	TRBV6-2/TRBV6-3	CASSPTGSVKQYF	TGTGCCAGCAGTCCGACAGGGAGTGTCAAGCAGTACTTC
.	TRBJ2-2	12	.	TRBV11-3	CASSSPVGELFF	TGTGCCAGCAGCTCCCCCGTCGGGGAGCTGTTTTTT
.	TRBJ2-7	13	.	TRBV5-4	CASSRGQYYEQYF	TGTGCCAGCAGTCGCGGACAGTACTACGAGCAGTACTTC
.	TRBJ1-3	17	.	TRBV9	CASSLRGDASSGNTIYF	TGTGCCAGCAGCTTACGGGGGGATGCGAGCTCTGGAAACACCATATATTTT
.	TRBJ1-6	14	.	TRBV27	CASTQQGYNSPLHF	TGTGCCAGCACTCAACAGGGTTATAATTCACCCCTCCACTTT
.	TRBJ2-6	16	.	TRBV19	CASSRTTGSGANVLTF	TGTGCCAGTAGTCGCACGACAGGCTCTGGGGCCAACGTCCTGACTTTC
.	TRBJ2-1	14	.	TRBV30	CAWKISAARGEQFF	TGTGCCTGGAAAATCAGTGCCGCAAGGGGTGAGCAGTTCTTC
.	TRBJ2-3	13	.	TRBV11-3	CASSNGGTDTQYF	TGTGCCAGCAGCAATGGCGGAACAGATACGCAGTATTTT
.	TRBJ1-6	13	.	TRBV12-3/TRBV12-4	CASNGGVNSPLHF	TGTGCCAGCAACGGGGGGGTCAATTCACCCCTCCACTTT
few	TRBJ1-2	15	TRBD1	TRBV11-2	CASSTTQGAKAGYTF	TGTGCCAGCAGCACAACACAGGGGGCCAAGGCTGGCTACACCTTC
few	TRBJ2-5	15	.	TRBV10-3	CAISESRSTQETQYF	TGTGCCATCAGTGAGTCCCGTAGCACCCAAGAGACCCAGTACTTC
few	TRBJ2-5	17	TRBD2	TRBV9	CASSPPSRGLAAQAQYF	TGTGCCAGCAGCCCCCCTTCCCGGGGACTAGCAGCCCAGGCCCAGTACTTC
.	TRBJ2-6	14	.	TRBV23-1	CAIGGPLRANVLTF	TGCGCCATCGGAGGGCCCCTGCGGGCCAACGTCCTGACTTTC
.	TRBJ1-1	14	.	TRBV6-5	CASSYSEGFTEAFF	TGTGCCAGCAGTTACTCAGAGGGTTTCACTGAAGCTTTCTTT